This T cell receptor beta chain was identified during a study of blood T cell repertoires in COVID-19. Across the study: The origin of the acute and convalescent COVID-19 samples was the United States, Italy and Spain. PBMCs, B-cell-depleted T cells, or T cells were the source of the cDNA or gDNA that made up the material.

In the authors' methods: From reference gene primer amplification, estimates of nucleated cell counts were derived. Method: immunoSEQ multiplex PCR; TCRdb's copy keeps in-frame clones and lacks some. V and J calls and clone size are copied from that table; D and trimming were computed from the DNA. The table shows 45,000 to 65,000 clones, with approximately 89% occurring only once. The CDR3 has 13 amino acids. The V gene lost 6 bases and the J gene lost 1 base, with 10 bases spanning the gap. Germline V gives CDR1 ENHRY, CDR2 SYGVKD. Sequenced: peripheral blood. The V gene is TRBV10-3, the J gene TRBJ2-7; possible D gene TRBD2, 6 bases. The TCR originated in a man at least 80 years old with active or convalescent COVID-19. CDR3 in DNA: TGTGCCATCAGGCCGGAGGGGTCCTACGAGCAGTACTTC. Its protein is CAIRPEGSYEQYF.